A single T cell receptor beta chain is shown here with its context. The antigen remains undetermined. These data are taken from a study of OX40 agonist ivuxolimab in advanced cancers. As for the study in general: Those treated in dose escalation had hepatocellular carcinoma, melanoma, renal cell cancer or head and neck cancer. General study results and limits: At 0.1 to 3.0 mg/kg and by week 6, clonal expansion occurred in CD4+ and CD8+ blood T cells. Near-lowest levels of clonal expansion characterized partial responders at 0.1-3.0 mg/kg.

This CDR3 is 16 amino acids long. Germline V gene lookup returns CDR1 SGDLS and CDR2 YYNGEE. Trimming stripped 4 bases from V and 2 bases from J, with 17 bases between. Method: immunoSEQ multiplex PCR; TCRdb's copy keeps in-frame clones and lacks some. Counted here are around 25,000 clones, less than 90% occurring once; the ten biggest clones make up roughly 16%. V gene TRBV9 combines with J gene TRBJ2-3; D gene ambiguous. Here the sequenced sample was CD4+ or CD8+ T cells sorted from blood, taken in a trial of the OX40 agonist ivuxolimab. The TCR originated in an adult with an advanced solid tumor such as melanoma, head and neck, liver or kidney cancer. The CDR3 sequence is CASSLERSLNTDTQYF. CDR3 nucleotide sequence: TGTGCCAGCAGCCTCGAGAGGTCTCTGAACACAGATACGCAGTATTTT.